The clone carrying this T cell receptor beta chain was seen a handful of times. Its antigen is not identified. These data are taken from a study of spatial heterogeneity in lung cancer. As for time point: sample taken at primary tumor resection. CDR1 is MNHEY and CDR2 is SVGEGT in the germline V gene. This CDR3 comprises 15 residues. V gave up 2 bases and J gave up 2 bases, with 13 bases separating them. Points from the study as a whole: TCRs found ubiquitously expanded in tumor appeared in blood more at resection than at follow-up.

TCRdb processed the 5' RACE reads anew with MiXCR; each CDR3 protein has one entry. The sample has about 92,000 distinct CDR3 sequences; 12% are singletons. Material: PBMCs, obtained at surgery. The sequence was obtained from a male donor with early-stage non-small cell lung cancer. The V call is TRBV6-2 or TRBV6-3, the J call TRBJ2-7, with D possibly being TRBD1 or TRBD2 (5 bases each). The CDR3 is CASSYIWDEPYEQYF. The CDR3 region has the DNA TGTGCCAGCAGTTACATATGGGACGAGCCCTACGAGCAGTACTTC.